This T cell receptor beta chain is from a study of Tregs in tolerant kidney transplant recipients. Germline V gene data show CDR1 as MDHEN and CDR2 as SYDVKM. The CDR3 consists of 16 residues. V lost 1 base to trimming and J lost 9 bases; unmatched junction nucleotides: 7. Generated by immunoSEQ multiplex PCR, the TCRdb table keeps only in-frame clones and is missing some. The sample shows about 81,000 clones, 90% to 95% of them seen only once. The nonmyeloablative bone marrow transplants came from related graft donors, with transient mixed chimerism. Sequenced material: CD4+ T cells from blood (PBMCs), taken 24 months after the transplant. This receptor was taken from a human patient who received a combined kidney and bone marrow transplant. Certain T cells may be donor cells from the graft. The V gene is TRBV28, the J gene TRBJ1-6; 9 bases agree with TRBD1. The DNA for the CDR3 is TGTGCCAGCAGTTTATACAAAGGACAGGGGATTTCACCCCTCCACTTT. The encoded protein is CASSLYKGQGISPLHF.